This passage covers 21 T cell receptor beta chains from one sample sequenced in a study of early T cells in non-severe SARS-CoV-2 infection. TCRdb analysed the 5' RACE reads with MiXCR anew, one entry per CDR3 protein. The sample carries 65,000 to 75,000 distinct CDR3 sequences, less than 15% recorded once. The sequenced sample was whole blood. The receptors derive from an adult who was a healthcare worker with PCR-confirmed SARS-CoV-2 infection or an uninfected control (not recorded which).

The V call is TRBV6-6, the J call TRBJ2-3; D is undetermined. The CDR3 has 11 residues. Germline CDR1 is MNHNY and CDR2 is SVGAGI (reference sequence). Trimming cost V 2 bases and J 10 bases, with 7 bases left between them. The CDR3 DNA sequence: TGTGCCAGCAGTTACCCAAAAGCGCAGTATTTT. Its translation: CASSYPKAQYF.

The chain combines TRBV7-9 with TRBJ2-7; D ambiguous. This CDR3 is built from 14 residues. Germline V gene sequence: CDR1 SEHNR, CDR2 FQNEAQ (reference sequence). With 1 base removed from V and 7 bases from J, the gap between germline ends came to 14 bases. CDR3 in amino acids: CASSLGTSRAEQYF. The CDR3 coding sequence is TGTGCCAGCAGCTTAGGAACATCTAGGGCGGAGCAGTACTTC. Based on the CDR3 plus reference TRBV7-9 and TRBJ2-7, the full variable domain is DTGVSQNPRHKITKRGQNVTFRCDPISEHNRLYWYRQTLGQGPEFLTYFQNEAQLEKSRLLSDRFSAERPKGSFSTLEIQRTEQGDSAMYLCASSLGTSRAEQYFGPGTRLTVT.

This clonotype was seen more than once but under ten times. One end of the junction does not line up with germline, which may come from a read error. The chain links TRBV7-2 to TRBJ2-4; a possible D gene is TRBD1 (6 bases). The CDR3 loop spans 12 amino acids. Germline V CDR1 and CDR2: SGHTA, FQGNSA. DNA for the CDR3: TGTGCCAGCAGCTTACCCGGACAGAGAAGTTTCTTC. The encoded protein is CASSLPGQRSFF.

This clonotype has just a few counts. This chain joins TRBV29-1 and TRBJ1-2; D remains unclear. This CDR3 comprises 11 residues. V lost 0 bases, J lost 1 base, and 0 bases lay in between. The germline V gene has CDR1 SQVTM and CDR2 ANQGSEA. This chain's CDR3 is CSVEDNYGYTF. The CDR3 DNA reads as TGCAGCGTTGAAGATAACTATGGCTACACCTTC. Combining the CDR3 with reference TRBV29-1 and TRBJ1-2 gives the whole variable domain SAVISQKPSRDICQRGTSLTIQCQVDSQVTMMFWYRQQPGQSLTLIATANQGSEATYESGFVIDKFPISRPNLTFSTLTVSNMSPEDSSIYLCSVEDNYGYTFGSGTRLTVV.

This clonotype occurred many times. This chain connects TRBV5-4 to TRBJ2-3; TRBD2 matches at 11 bases. CDR1 and CDR2 (germline): SGHNT, YYREEE (reference sequence). The CDR3 length is 13 residues. Trimming cost V 7 bases and J 5 bases; bases outside gene matches: 3. The CDR3 region has the DNA TGTGCCAGCGGTAGCGGGGGGGAAGATACGCAGTATTTT. Protein product: CASGSGGEDTQYF.

This clonotype was detected once. The chain uses TRBV12-3 or TRBV12-4 and TRBJ2-1; TRBD1 aligns across 9 bases. The CDR3 covers 15 residues. V was pared by 3 bases and J by 8 bases, with 8 bases of the junction left unmatched. The CDR3, as DNA: TGTGCCAGCAGTTTCCCGGGACAGGGAGTCGATGAGCAGTTCTTC. This gives the protein CASSFPGQGVDEQFF.

This clonotype was counted many times. The CDR3 DNA is TGTGCCACCAGCAAGGACCCCAACACAGATACGCAGTATTTT. It encodes CATSKDPNTDTQYF. The V gene is TRBV15, the J gene TRBJ2-3; D unresolved. V shed 4 bases and J shed 2 bases, with 10 bases lying between them. CDR3 length: 14 amino acids. Germline CDR1 is LNHNV and CDR2 is YYDKDF (reference sequence).

A few counts support this clonotype. This chain links TRBV20-1 with TRBJ2-7, with 15 bases fitting TRBD2. V lost 6 bases, J lost 0 bases, and 9 bases stayed unmatched. Germline assignment: CDR1 DFQATT and CDR2 SNEGSKA (reference sequence). There are 17 residues in the CDR3. Here the CDR3 DNA reads TGCAGTGCAACGGGACTAGCGGGGGGCACCCTCTCCTACGAGCAGTACTTC. Its protein product is CSATGLAGGTLSYEQYF.

This clonotype has ten or more counts. The gene calls are TRBV11-2 and TRBJ2-2; the D gene could be TRBD1 or TRBD2 (6 bases each). Between the trimmed V and J ends, which lost 6 bases and 1 base, there was a span of 24 bases. There are 19 residues in the CDR3. The germline V gene encodes CDR1 SGHAT and CDR2 FQNNGV. The CDR3 nucleotides read TGTGCCAGCAGAAGCTTCAGGAGGGGGTCTGGATGGAACACCGGGGAGCTGTTTTTT. Translating gives CASRSFRRGSGWNTGELFF.

This clonotype occurred many times. This chain links TRBV6-1 with TRBJ2-7, with 7 bases that match TRBD1. The V gene end was trimmed by 1 base and the J gene end by 3 bases; junction bases not matched to a gene: 6. Germline lookup yields CDR1 MNHNS and CDR2 SASEGT. The CDR3 is 15 residues long. CDR3 coding DNA: TGTGCCAGCAGTGAAGAAACAGGGGCCAGCTACGAGCAGTACTTC. This sequence encodes CASSEETGASYEQYF.

This chain links TRBV7-9 with TRBJ2-1; TRBD2 might be the D (5 bases). V dropped 5 bases and J dropped 15 bases, with 14 bases sitting between them. Germline V lookup: CDR1 SEHNR, CDR2 FQNEAQ (reference sequence). There are 11 residues in the CDR3. The CDR3 loop reads CASSLTRFLFF. The CDR3 nucleotides read TGTGCCAGCAGCCTCACTAGATTCCTGTTCTTC. Full variable domain (remainder filled in from reference TRBV7-9 and TRBJ2-1): DTGVSQNPRHKITKRGQNVTFRCDPISEHNRLYWYRQTLGQGPEFLTYFQNEAQLEKSRLLSDRFSAERPKGSFSTLEIQRTEQGDSAMYLCASSLTRFLFFGPGTRLTVL.

V gene TRBV7-9 combines with J gene TRBJ2-3; D not certain. This CDR3 is 15 amino acids long. Trimming pared 5 bases from V and 4 bases from J, leaving 16 bases between. Germline V gene data show CDR1 as SEHNR and CDR2 as FQNEAQ (reference sequence). The CDR3 DNA reads TGTGCCAGCAGCGACCTGTTTGTGGCATCAGATACGCAGTATTTT. Its protein product is CASSDLFVASDTQYF. The variable domain in full, completed from reference TRBV7-9 and TRBJ2-3, reads DTGVSQNPRHKITKRGQNVTFRCDPISEHNRLYWYRQTLGQGPEFLTYFQNEAQLEKSRLLSDRFSAERPKGSFSTLEIQRTEQGDSAMYLCASSDLFVASDTQYFGPGTRLTVL.

This clonotype was found many times. The gene calls are TRBV12-3 or TRBV12-4 and TRBJ2-4; 7 bases agree with TRBD2. The V segment lost 3 bases and the J segment 3 bases; nucleotides outside the gene matches: 5. The CDR3 length is 15 residues. The CDR3 coding sequence is TGTGCCAGCAGTTTTGGGGGGGATTTCAAAAACATTCAGTACTTC. Protein sequence: CASSFGGDFKNIQYF.

This clonotype was picked up many times. The chain is built from TRBV14 and TRBJ2-1; weak D call: TRBD2 (5 bases). Trimming pared 0 bases from V and 8 bases from J, leaving 20 bases between. The CDR3 extends over 17 amino acids. In germline, CDR1 is SGHDN, CDR2 FVKESK. The chain's CDR3 is CASSQDNSDWAPHEQFF. CDR3 DNA: TGTGCCAGCAGCCAAGATAATTCGGACTGGGCCCCCCATGAGCAGTTCTTC.

This clonotype has ten or more counts. This rearrangement joins TRBV4-3 to TRBJ2-5; TRBD1 matches at 7 bases. Germline trimming cut 0 bases from V and 5 bases from J; bases unmatched to any gene: 6. Germline values: CDR1 LGHNA, CDR2 YSLEER. The CDR3 runs 15 residues. The CDR3 DNA reads as TGCGCCAGCAGCCAAGATGAGGGGGCGGGCGAGACCCAGTACTTC. This encodes CASSQDEGAGETQYF.

This clonotype was counted ten times or more. This chain uses TRBV4-1 with TRBJ2-3; D gene uncertain. The CDR3 consists of 14 residues. The ends were cut back, 6 bases at V and 2 bases at J, with 12 bases in the middle. Germline CDR1 and CDR2: MGHRA and YSYEKL. CDR3 nucleotides: TGCGCCAGCAGTCCGGGCCTAAACACAGATACGCAGTATTTT. Translation gives CASSPGLNTDTQYF.

This clonotype was detected ten times or more. The chain joins TRBV10-3 to TRBJ2-3, with TRBD1 matching 7 bases. The V gene end was trimmed by 10 bases and the J gene end by 6 bases; junction bases not matched to a gene: 4. Germline V gene lookup returns CDR1 ENHRY and CDR2 SYGVKD. The CDR3 totals 11 residues. The CDR3 loop is CASLQGDTQYF. Here the CDR3 DNA reads TGTGCCAGCTTACAGGGGGATACGCAGTATTTT.

A word on this clonotype: One end of the junction fails to match germline, which may point to a read error. The genes are TRBV11-1 and TRBJ2-5; the match to TRBD1 covers 8 bases. Looked up from germline, CDR1 is SGHAT and CDR2 is FQDESV (reference sequence). The CDR3 runs 13 residues. The CDR3 nucleotides read TGTGCCAGAAGCTACAGGGGGGCTGAGACCCAGTACTTC. Its translation is CARSYRGAETQYF.

The sample holds many counts of this clonotype. The chain is built from TRBV5-1 and TRBJ2-7; TRBD1 agrees at 8 bases. Germline V gives CDR1 SGHRS, CDR2 YFSETQ. The CDR3 has 16 amino acids. V lost 4 bases and J lost 3; bases outside the gene matches: 12. CDR3 bases: TGCGCCAGCAGCCATGAGGGGCCCGGACAGGGCTACGAGCAGTACTTC. Translating gives CASSHEGPGQGYEQYF.

This clonotype has ten or more counts. The chain combines TRBV6-6 with TRBJ2-1; TRBD1 matches at 7 bases. Germline CDR1 reads MNHNY; CDR2 reads SVGAGI (reference sequence). The CDR3 covers 15 residues. The trim removed 2 bases at V and 6 bases at J, leaving 7 bases unmatched. This chain's CDR3 is CASSYKGAGGNEQFF. As DNA, the CDR3 is TGTGCCAGCAGTTACAAGGGGGCTGGGGGCAATGAGCAGTTCTTC.

This clonotype was found many times. The J gene is TRBJ2-1, the V gene TRBV20-1, with 7 bases aligning to TRBD2. From germline, CDR1 is DFQATT and CDR2 SNEGSKA (reference sequence). The CDR3 extends over 13 amino acids. Germline trimming cut 4 bases from V and 4 bases from J; bases unmatched to any gene: 4. CDR3 coding DNA: TGCAGTGCTATTCCTAGCGGTTACAATGAGCAGTTCTTC. Its protein is CSAIPSGYNEQFF.